This TCR beta chain derives from a study of shared clonotypes between healthy human individuals. Study context: Per donor, three plates held CD4 naive cells, three held CD4 memory, two held CD8 naive and one held CD8 memory.

This CDR3 comprises 13 residues. Trimming removed 5 bases at V and 4 bases at J, with 11 bases between. Germline CDR1 MNHEY, CDR2 SVGAGI. Profiling relied on immunoSEQ multiplex PCR, and the TCRdb table lists in-frame clones only, not all of them. The repertoire holds about 2 million clones, with approximately 94% as singletons. Turning to this clone: At the DNA level, this CDR3 is encoded by other sequences in the same sample as well.

Terminally differentiated effector memory CD45RA+ cells were left out of the naive CD8 fraction, which was CD45RO-negative and positively selected for CCR7. The V call is TRBV6-5, the J call TRBJ1-2; TRBD1 might be the D (5 bases). Sequencing was performed on naive CD8+ T cells sorted from blood. This TCR was recovered from a man between 18 and 35 years old in good health. As DNA, the CDR3 is TGTGCCAGCAGTCCCGGGACCGTCTATGGCTACACCTTC. Translating gives CASSPGTVYGYTF.